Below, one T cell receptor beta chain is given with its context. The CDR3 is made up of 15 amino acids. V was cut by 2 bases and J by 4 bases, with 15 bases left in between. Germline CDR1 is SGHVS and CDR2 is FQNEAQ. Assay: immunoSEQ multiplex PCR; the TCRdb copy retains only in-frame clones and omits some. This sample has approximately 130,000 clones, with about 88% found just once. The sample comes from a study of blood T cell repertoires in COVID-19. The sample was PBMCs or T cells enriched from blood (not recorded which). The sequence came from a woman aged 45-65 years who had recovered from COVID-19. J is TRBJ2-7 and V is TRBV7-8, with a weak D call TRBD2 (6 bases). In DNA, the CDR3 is TGTGCCAGCAGCTTATCGTCAACCGGAGGGTACGAGCAGTACTTC. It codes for CASSLSSTGGYEQYF.